Listed here are 12 T cell receptor beta chains from one sample, sequenced in a study of CD8 T cells in ankylosing spondylitis. Each CDR3 protein is one row after TCRdb ran MiXCR on the 5' RACE reads. The table records 150,000 to 200,000 distinct CDR3 sequences, 9.5% to 13% of them present only once. Specimen: blood, either unsorted or a sorted T cell fraction (not recorded which). The receptor source for this set is a male donor with ankylosing spondylitis or in good health (not recorded which).

This clonotype was picked up a small number of times. This chain uses TRBV6-5 with TRBJ2-1; 7 nucleotides agree with TRBD2. The V gene end was trimmed by 0 bases and the J gene end by 5 bases; junction bases not matched to a gene: 7. The germline CDR1 and CDR2 sequences are MNHEY and SVGAGI. This CDR3 comprises 16 residues. CDR3 in DNA: TGTGCCAGCAGTTACTCGGTACTAGCGCGTAACAATGAGCAGTTCTTC. Amino acids: CASSYSVLARNNEQFF.

This clonotype has just a few counts. V is TRBV9 and J is TRBJ2-2; no definite D call. V shed 0 bases and J shed 7 bases, with 7 bases lying between them. This CDR3 has 13 amino acids. Germline V gives CDR1 SGDLS, CDR2 YYNGEE. CDR3 sequence (DNA): TGTGCCAGCAGCGTAGCAGGCCGCGGGGAGCTGTTTTTT. Translated, it gives CASSVAGRGELFF.

This clonotype was seen only a few times. The rearrangement joins TRBV12-3 or TRBV12-4 to TRBJ1-1; D uncertain. With 1 base removed from V and 5 bases from J, the gap between germline ends came to 11 bases. The CDR3 contains 14 residues. CDR3 sequence: CASSLGDGRTEAFF. CDR3 nucleotides: TGTGCCAGCAGTTTAGGTGATGGACGGACTGAAGCTTTCTTT.

This clonotype was seen repeatedly, ten times or more. The V gene is TRBV6-5, the J gene TRBJ1-1; 11 positions match TRBD1. V trimming: 4 bases; J trimming: 3 bases; junction bases outside the gene matches: 10. The CDR3 is 17 residues long. Per germline, CDR1 MNHEY and CDR2 SVGAGI. CDR3 DNA sequence: TGTGCCAGCAGTTTCCCTCGGGACAGGGGGTTAGACACTGAAGCTTTCTTT. It is translated as CASSFPRDRGLDTEAFF.

In its sample, this clonotype was seen a few times. CDR3 in DNA: TGTGCCAGCAGCGTCGACAGGGCCGCGGGCTACACCTTC. It yields the protein CASSVDRAAGYTF. The chain employs TRBV7-9 and TRBJ1-2, with 7 bases identical to TRBD1. This CDR3 region has 13 residues. Germline V gene sequence: CDR1 SEHNR, CDR2 FQNEAQ (reference sequence). Losses at the gene ends were 5 bases for V and 8 bases for J; bases not matched to a gene: 8.

Of note for this clonotype: It may be a read error: a sequence one base away is much more abundant. This rearrangement joins TRBV5-1 to TRBJ2-6; TRBD2 matches 10 bases. Germline V CDR1 and CDR2: SGHRS, YFSETQ. The CDR3 totals 15 residues. The CDR3, as DNA: TGCGGCAGCAGCACTAGCGGGACCGGGGCCAACGTCCTGACTTTC. Amino acid sequence: CGSSTSGTGANVLTF.

This clonotype turned up a few times. The V call is TRBV5-1, the J call TRBJ1-5, with a possible D match to TRBD1 (6 bases). The CDR3 spans 13 residues. CDR1 is SGHRS, CDR2 YFSETQ, per germline. V was clipped by 5 bases and J by 4 bases, with 10 bases between them. This CDR3 is CASSTGTNQPQHF. Here the CDR3 DNA reads TGCGCCAGCAGTACAGGGACGAATCAGCCCCAGCATTTT.

This chain uses TRBV10-2 with TRBJ2-7, with unresolved D. The CDR3 length is 12 residues. Germline CDR1 reads WSHSY; CDR2 reads SAAADI. V lost 11 bases and J lost 3, with 14 bases in between. This CDR3 is CASSGWVYEQYF. For the CDR3, the DNA is TGCGCCTCTTCCGGGTGGGTCTACGAGCAGTACTTC.

There are many counts of this clonotype. This rearrangement joins TRBV5-6 to TRBJ2-7; TRBD2 agrees at 12 bases. V lost 5 bases and J lost 7; bases outside the gene matches: 10. Per germline, CDR1 SGHDT and CDR2 YYEEEE. The CDR3 has 15 amino acids. This CDR3 is CASSRTSGGSQEQYF. As DNA, the CDR3 is TGTGCCAGCAGTCGTACTAGCGGGGGGTCGCAAGAGCAGTACTTC. Full variable domain (rest looked up from reference TRBV5-6 and TRBJ2-7): DAGVTQSPTHLIKTRGQQVTLRCSPKSGHDTVSWYQQALGQGPQFIFQYYEEEERQRGNFPDRFSGHQFPNYSSELNVNALLLGDSALYLCASSRTSGGSQEQYFGPGTRLTVT.

This clonotype was observed a few times. This chain joins TRBV20-1 and TRBJ2-3; 8 nucleotides agree with TRBD1. The J segment lost 0 bases and the V segment lost 0 bases, leaving 8 bases of the junction unmatched. Germline V gene lookup returns CDR1 DFQATT and CDR2 SNEGSKA (reference sequence). The CDR3 has 17 amino acids. The CDR3 sequence: CSARDHGNRGSTDTQYF. Here the CDR3 DNA reads TGCAGTGCTAGAGATCATGGGAACAGGGGGAGCACAGATACGCAGTATTTT.

In its sample, this clonotype was seen a few times. The chain links TRBV4-3 to TRBJ2-7; tentatively, D is TRBD2 (6 bases). This CDR3 has 14 residues. The V gene's germline CDR1 is LGHNA and CDR2 YSLEER. V gave up 0 bases and J gave up 4 bases, with 10 bases separating them. The CDR3 region has the DNA TGCGCCAGCAGCCAAGAGGAGGGTTGGTACGAGCAGTACTTC. Translation: CASSQEEGWYEQYF.

This clonotype was seen ten or more times. This chain uses TRBV20-1 with TRBJ2-3; no reliable D call. Per germline, CDR1 DFQATT and CDR2 SNEGSKA (reference sequence). The CDR3 totals 14 residues. Between the trimmed V and J ends, which lost 1 base and 6 bases, there was a span of 14 bases. CDR3 amino acids: CSARGNEGIDTQYF. CDR3 nucleotides: TGCAGTGCTAGAGGGAACGAAGGAATCGATACGCAGTATTTT.